Below are 12 T cell receptor beta chains sequenced from a single sample in a study of regulatory T cells in long-lasting Graves disease. Time point given: newly diagnosed GD, antithyroid drugs for less than 3 months. After RNA was extracted from PBMCs, the TCR library was made from it. Sequencing libraries for TCR beta were prepared with iRepertoire HTBI primers and Arm-PCR of CDR3 regions. TCRdb processed the multiplex PCR reads anew with MiXCR; each CDR3 protein has one entry. The sample records hundreds of thousands of distinct CDR3 sequences, roughly 15% being singletons. The sample was also linked to a second study, of T cells in Graves' hyperthyroidism and ophthalmopathy.

Source: peripheral blood mononuclear cells (PBMCs), taken at new diagnosis, from a patient treated with antithyroid drugs. The receptors come from a woman aged 35-60 years with Graves disease.

In its sample, this clonotype was seen many times. In DNA form, the CDR3 reads TGCGCCAGCAGCTCCGGGAGTTCTAGGGACTATGGCTACACCTTC. Translation: CASSSGSSRDYGYTF. The chain recombines TRBV5-1 with TRBJ1-2, with D hard to call. V gave up 3 bases and J gave up 3 bases, with 15 bases separating them. The CDR3 has 15 residues. CDR1 is SGHRS and CDR2 is YFSETQ in the germline V gene.

This clonotype was observed a handful of times. The CDR3 protein is CASSKATGRVSYTQYF. The DNA of the CDR3 is TGTGCCAGTAGCAAGGCGACTGGAAGGGTCAGTTATACGCAGTATTTT. The gene calls are TRBV19 and TRBJ2-3; D unclear. Germline V gene sequence: CDR1 LNHDA, CDR2 SQIVND (reference sequence). Trimming pared 6 bases from V and 7 bases from J, leaving 23 bases between. There are 16 residues in the CDR3.

In its sample, this clonotype was seen a few times. J is TRBJ1-2 and V is TRBV2; unclear D gene. Germline CDR1 and CDR2: SNHLY and FYNNEI. There are 12 residues in the CDR3. With 7 bases removed from V and 8 bases from J, the gap between germline ends came to 14 bases. The CDR3 DNA is TGTGCCAGCATTCCTATCAGTTACGGCTACACCTTC. It codes for CASIPISYGYTF. Variable domain in full (rest from reference TRBV2 and TRBJ1-2): EPEVTQTPSHQVTQMGQEVILRCVPISNHLYFYWYRQILGQKVEFLVSFYNNEISEKSEIFDDQFSVERPDGSNFTLKIRSTKLEDSAMYFCASIPISYGYTFGSGTRLTVV.

The table lists this clonotype with a count of one. No conserved phenylalanine or tryptophan ends this CDR3, so it is likely a read error. This rearrangement joins TRBV12-3 or TRBV12-4 to TRBJ2-7; weak D call: TRBD1 (5 bases). V lost 5 bases, J lost 2 bases, and 10 bases lay in between. This CDR3 comprises 13 residues. CDR3 coding DNA: TGTGCCAGCAGTGCCGACAGCCCCTACGAGCAGTACTCC. Its protein is CASSADSPYEQYS.

On this clonotype: A much larger clone sits a single nucleotide away, making a read error possible. In this CDR3 the conserved last residue, phenylalanine or tryptophan, is missing, so a read error is likely. The rearrangement uses TRBV7-8 and TRBJ1-2; D uncertain. V lost 2 bases and J 4 bases, leaving 11 bases between the germline ends. In germline, CDR1 is SGHVS, CDR2 FQNEAQ. The length of the CDR3 is 14 residues. CDR3: CASSLPGWGYGYTL. Here the CDR3 DNA reads TGTGCCAGCAGCTTACCGGGCTGGGGCTATGGCTACACCCTC.

This chain connects TRBV4-2 to TRBJ2-3; 9 nucleotides line up with TRBD2. The CDR3 is 17 residues long. The V gene's germline CDR1 is LGHNA and CDR2 YNFKEQ. With 0 bases clipped from V and 4 bases from J, the junction kept 8 bases outside the gene matches. This CDR3 is CASSQEERASGADTQYF. The CDR3 DNA sequence: TGTGCCAGCAGCCAAGAGGAGAGGGCTAGCGGGGCAGATACGCAGTATTTT.

This clonotype was detected many times. The chain uses TRBV11-2 and TRBJ1-5, with D uncertain. Trimming removed 1 base from V and 2 bases from J, with 9 bases in between. Per the germline V gene, CDR1 is SGHAT and CDR2 is FQNNGV. The CDR3 sequence is 15 residues long. CDR3 DNA sequence: TGTGCCAGCAGCTTAGGCCCCGAGGGCAATCAGCCCCAGCATTTT. Its translation: CASSLGPEGNQPQHF.

V and J are TRBV10-3 and TRBJ2-6; 7 bases are a match to TRBD2. Unmatched junction bases numbered 3, after V lost 10 bases and J lost 0 bases. Germline V gene lookup returns CDR1 ENHRY and CDR2 SYGVKD. CDR3 length equals 14 residues. Here the CDR3 reads CATGGSSGANVLTF. In DNA, the CDR3 is TGTGCCACCGGGGGGAGCTCTGGGGCCAACGTCCTGACTTTC.

This clonotype came up many times. V gene TRBV5-1 combines with J gene TRBJ1-5, with a weak D call TRBD1 (6 bases). This CDR3 region has 13 residues. The germline gives CDR1 SGHRS, CDR2 YFSETQ. Between the trimmed V and J ends, which lost 7 bases and 4 bases, there was a span of 12 bases. The CDR3 DNA is TGCGCCAGCCGGGTGGGGGCTAATCAGCCCCAGCATTTT. This encodes CASRVGANQPQHF.

At least ten counts were recorded for this clonotype. The rearrangement uses TRBV30 and TRBJ1-1; D is uncertain. Germline loops: CDR1 GTSNPN, CDR2 SVGIG (reference sequence). V lost 5 bases and J 11 bases, leaving 15 bases between the germline ends. This CDR3 has 11 residues. CDR3 amino acids: CAWAEGVVAFF. The CDR3 DNA reads TGTGCCTGGGCGGAGGGTGTCGTGGCTTTCTTT.

This chain uses TRBV5-5 with TRBJ1-4; no firm D call. Trimming removed 0 bases at V and 3 bases at J, with 9 bases between. CDR1 is SGHKS, CDR2 YYEKEE, per germline (reference sequence). This CDR3 has 15 amino acids. CDR3 nucleotide sequence: TGTGCCAGCAGCTTGGTTCCAGGAGCTAATGAAAAACTGTTTTTT. Translating gives CASSLVPGANEKLFF.

This rearrangement joins TRBV5-1 to TRBJ2-2; 8 nucleotides align to TRBD1. The ends lost 5 bases at V and 7 bases at J; junction bases unmatched: 10. This CDR3 has 15 residues. CDR1 and CDR2 (germline): SGHRS, YFSETQ. The CDR3 protein is CASREAPGGRGELFF. CDR3 sequence (DNA): TGCGCCAGCAGGGAGGCCCCAGGGGGCCGCGGGGAGCTGTTTTTT.